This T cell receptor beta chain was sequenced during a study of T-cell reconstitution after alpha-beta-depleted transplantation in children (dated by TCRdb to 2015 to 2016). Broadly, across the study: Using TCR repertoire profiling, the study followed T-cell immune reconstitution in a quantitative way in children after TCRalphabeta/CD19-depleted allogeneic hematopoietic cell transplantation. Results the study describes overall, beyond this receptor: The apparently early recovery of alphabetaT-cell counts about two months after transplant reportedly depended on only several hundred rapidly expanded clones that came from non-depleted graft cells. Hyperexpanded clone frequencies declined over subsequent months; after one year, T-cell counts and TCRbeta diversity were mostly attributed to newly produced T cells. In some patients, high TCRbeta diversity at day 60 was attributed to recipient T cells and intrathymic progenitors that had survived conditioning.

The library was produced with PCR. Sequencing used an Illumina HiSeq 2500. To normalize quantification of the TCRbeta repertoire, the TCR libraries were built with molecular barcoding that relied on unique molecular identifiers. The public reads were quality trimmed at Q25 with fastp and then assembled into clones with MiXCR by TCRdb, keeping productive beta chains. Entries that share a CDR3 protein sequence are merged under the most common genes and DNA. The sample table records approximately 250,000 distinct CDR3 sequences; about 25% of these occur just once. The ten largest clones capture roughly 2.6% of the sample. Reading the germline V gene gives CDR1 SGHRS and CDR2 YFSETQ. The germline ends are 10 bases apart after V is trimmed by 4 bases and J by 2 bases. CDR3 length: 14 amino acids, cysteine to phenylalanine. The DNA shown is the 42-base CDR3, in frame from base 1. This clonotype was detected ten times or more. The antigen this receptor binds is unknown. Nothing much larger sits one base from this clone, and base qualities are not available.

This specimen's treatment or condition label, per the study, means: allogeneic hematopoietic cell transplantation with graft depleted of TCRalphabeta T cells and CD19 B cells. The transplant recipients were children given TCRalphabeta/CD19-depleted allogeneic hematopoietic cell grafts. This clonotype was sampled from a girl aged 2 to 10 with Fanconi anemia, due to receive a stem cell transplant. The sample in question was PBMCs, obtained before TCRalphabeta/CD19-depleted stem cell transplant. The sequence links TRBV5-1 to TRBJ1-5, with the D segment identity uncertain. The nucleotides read TGCGCCAGCAGCCCGGGTTTGGGCAATCAGCCCCAGCATTTT. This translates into CASSPGLGNQPQHF.